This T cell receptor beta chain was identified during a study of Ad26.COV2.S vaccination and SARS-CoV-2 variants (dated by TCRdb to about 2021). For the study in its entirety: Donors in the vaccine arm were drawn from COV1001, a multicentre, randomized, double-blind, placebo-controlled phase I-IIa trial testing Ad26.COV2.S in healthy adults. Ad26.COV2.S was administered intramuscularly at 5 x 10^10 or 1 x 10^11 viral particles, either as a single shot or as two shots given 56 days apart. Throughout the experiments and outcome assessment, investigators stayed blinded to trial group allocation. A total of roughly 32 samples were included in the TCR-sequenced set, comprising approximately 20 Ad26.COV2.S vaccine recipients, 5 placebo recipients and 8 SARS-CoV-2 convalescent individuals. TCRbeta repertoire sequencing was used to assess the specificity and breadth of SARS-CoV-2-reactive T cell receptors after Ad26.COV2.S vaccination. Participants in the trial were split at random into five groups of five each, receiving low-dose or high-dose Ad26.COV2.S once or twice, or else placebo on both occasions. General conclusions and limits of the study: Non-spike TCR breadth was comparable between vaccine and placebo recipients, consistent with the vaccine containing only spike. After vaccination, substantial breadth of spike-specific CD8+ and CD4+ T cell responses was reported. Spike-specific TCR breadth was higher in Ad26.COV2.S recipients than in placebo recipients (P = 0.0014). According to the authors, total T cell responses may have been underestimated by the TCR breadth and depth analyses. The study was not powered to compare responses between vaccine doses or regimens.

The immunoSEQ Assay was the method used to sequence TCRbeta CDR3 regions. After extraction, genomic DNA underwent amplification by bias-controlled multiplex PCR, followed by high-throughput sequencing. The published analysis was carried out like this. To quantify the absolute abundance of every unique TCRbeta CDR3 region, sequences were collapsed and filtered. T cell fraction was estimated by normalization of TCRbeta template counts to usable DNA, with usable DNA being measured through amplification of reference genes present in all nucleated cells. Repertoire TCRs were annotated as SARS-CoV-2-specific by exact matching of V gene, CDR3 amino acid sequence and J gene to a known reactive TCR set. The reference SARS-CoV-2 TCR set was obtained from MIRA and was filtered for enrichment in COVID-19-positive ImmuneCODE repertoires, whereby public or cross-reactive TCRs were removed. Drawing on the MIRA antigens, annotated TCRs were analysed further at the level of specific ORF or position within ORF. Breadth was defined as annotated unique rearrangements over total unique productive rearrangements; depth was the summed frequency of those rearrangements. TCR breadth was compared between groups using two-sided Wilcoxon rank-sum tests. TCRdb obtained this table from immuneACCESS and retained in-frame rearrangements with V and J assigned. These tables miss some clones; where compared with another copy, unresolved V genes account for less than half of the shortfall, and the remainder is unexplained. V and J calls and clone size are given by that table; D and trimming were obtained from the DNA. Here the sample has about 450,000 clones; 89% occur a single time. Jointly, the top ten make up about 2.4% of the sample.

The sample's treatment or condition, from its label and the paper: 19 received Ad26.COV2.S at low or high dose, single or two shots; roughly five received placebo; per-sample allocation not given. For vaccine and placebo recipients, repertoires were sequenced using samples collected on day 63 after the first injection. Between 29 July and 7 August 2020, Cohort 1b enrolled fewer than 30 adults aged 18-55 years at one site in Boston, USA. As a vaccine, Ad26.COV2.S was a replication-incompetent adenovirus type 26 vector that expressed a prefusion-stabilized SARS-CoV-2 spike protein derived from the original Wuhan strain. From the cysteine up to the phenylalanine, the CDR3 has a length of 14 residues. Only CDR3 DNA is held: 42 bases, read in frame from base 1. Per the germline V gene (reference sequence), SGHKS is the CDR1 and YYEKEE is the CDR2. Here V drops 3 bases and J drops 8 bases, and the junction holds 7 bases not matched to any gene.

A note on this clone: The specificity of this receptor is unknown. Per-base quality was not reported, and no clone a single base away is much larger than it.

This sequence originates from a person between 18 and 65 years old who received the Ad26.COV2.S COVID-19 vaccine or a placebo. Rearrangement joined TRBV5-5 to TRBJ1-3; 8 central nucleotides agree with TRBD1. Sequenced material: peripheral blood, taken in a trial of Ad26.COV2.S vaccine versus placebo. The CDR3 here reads CASSSTGVGDTIYF. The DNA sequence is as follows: TGTGCCAGCAGCTCGACAGGGGTTGGGGACACCATATATTTT.